This T cell receptor beta chain was sequenced during a study of beta chain features in type 1 diabetes. Study-level information: Analysis included around 110,000,000 sorted cells drawn from all samples. The study's findings and limits: A cDNA-based sequencing approach could over-represent cells with high TCR expression. Moderately but significantly shorter TCRB CDR3s were found in Type 1 diabetes patients in all four CD4+ subsets. PCR might preferentially amplify shorter templates, equally in patients and controls.

This clone was seen more than once but under ten times. Its antigen remains unknown. This same CDR3 is encoded by further DNA sequences in the sample. Expressed TCRB transcripts were sequenced after all isolated RNA was converted to cDNA. Generated by immunoSEQ multiplex PCR, the TCRdb table keeps only in-frame clones and is missing some. This table has hundreds of thousands of clones, 13% appearing once. V gave up 0 bases and J gave up 5 bases, with 7 bases separating them. The V gene's germline CDR1 is ENHRY and CDR2 SYGVKD. The length of the CDR3 is 13 residues. A CD45RO/CCR7/CD25/CD127/CD95/CD27 panel sorted naive, central memory, regulatory and stem cell-like memory CD4+ cells.

Material for sequencing was naive CD4+ T cells from blood. The gene calls are TRBV10-3 and TRBJ2-5, with D possibly matching TRBD2 (5 bases). The receptor's source is a man between 18 and 35 years old with type 1 diabetes. The CDR3 sequence: CAISESERETQYF. The CDR3 bases are TGTGCCATCAGTGAGTCAGAGCGGGAGACCCAGTACTTC.